This T cell receptor beta chain appears in the sequencing data of a study of blood T cell repertoires in COVID-19 (dated by TCRdb to the early 2020s). Describing the broader study: The collaborator samples originated in the United States, Italy and Spain and spanned the acute and convalescent phases of COVID-19. The material from the prospective study consisted of cDNA or gDNA derived from T cells, B-cell-depleted T cells, or PBMCs. Deeply sampled blood TCRbeta repertoires from subjects exposed to, actively infected with, or recovered from COVID-19 were included in the dataset. A freely available public database, intended as a resource for researchers studying the immune response to SARS-CoV-2, is where the repertoires were released. The samples were drawn from the first 160 participants of the ongoing ImmuneRACE study and from more than 1,000 subjects provided by 6 global collaborators. The sample metadata nearly always contained a de-identified subject ID, COVID-19 status, age in years and sex. Where available, HLA class I and class II types were taken from metadata supplied by the sample provider and were not determined by assay-based typing. The paper as a whole reports these results and caveats: How much clinical and demographic metadata was included differed by source and by participant, and the metadata was provided uncurated.

TCRbeta CDR3 regions were amplified from genomic DNA using the immunoSEQ Assay, a bias-controlled multiplex PCR. As for the authors' bioinformatics: The number of nucleated cells in each sample was estimated by amplification of reference gene primers within the assay. To quantify the absolute abundance of each unique TCRbeta CDR3 rearrangement, sequence reads were collapsed and filtered. For each sample, productive Simpson clonality was calculated by taking the square root of Simpson's diversity index across productive rearrangements. The table was pulled from immuneACCESS by TCRdb, which kept in-frame rearrangements only. Such tables lose some clones; where checked, under half of the loss comes from unresolved V genes, and the rest has no known cause. The V and J calls and clone size are taken from that table; D and trimming were inferred from the DNA. Across this sample there are 300,000 or so clones, with over 80% seen only once. In total, the top ten clones hold 1.5% of the sample.

Points on this clone: Its cognate antigen has yet to be identified. Base qualities are missing; no much larger clone stands one base away.

A second Seattle source provided samples from volunteer blood donors who had recovered from COVID-19. The collaborating institutions used their own protocols to collect whole blood in K2EDTA tubes. For TCRbeta analysis, collaborators shipped samples in one of three forms: frozen whole blood, isolated PBMCs, or DNA extracted from either of those sample types. The CDR3 starts with the cysteine, ends with the phenylalanine, and has 15 residues. The entry retains the CDR3 DNA only, 45 bases that are in frame from base 1. In the germline V gene, CDR1 corresponds to MNHEY and CDR2 to SVGAGI. Trimming leaves V shorter by 4 bases and J shorter by 0 bases, with the junction holding 6 bases beyond the gene matches.

The rearranged chain carries TRBV6-5 and TRBJ2-7; the junction holds 7 bases that match TRBD1. Sequenced sample: peripheral blood. The TCR originated in a woman in her 40s who had recovered from COVID-19. Read as DNA, the sequence is TGTGCCAGCAGTTCCCGACAGGGAGACTCCTACGAGCAGTACTTC. Translation gives CASSSRQGDSYEQYF.